The 30 T cell receptor beta chains given below trace back to one sample, sequenced in a study of OX40 agonist ivuxolimab in advanced cancers. This table comes from immunoSEQ multiplex PCR, and its TCRdb copy is limited to in-frame clones, with some not included. The profile covers about 49,000 clones, with 75% to 85% appearing a single time and around 2.3% taken by the ten largest. The sequencing here drew on CD4+ or CD8+ T cells sorted from blood, taken in a trial of the OX40 agonist ivuxolimab. The receptors here all came from an adult with an advanced solid tumor such as melanoma, head and neck, liver or kidney cancer.

This clone was observed a few times. The chain has TRBV27 and TRBJ1-3, with D perhaps TRBD1 (5 bases). This CDR3 has 14 amino acids. Germline V gene sequence: CDR1 MNHEY, CDR2 SMNVEV (reference sequence). Between the trimmed V and J ends, which lost 5 bases and 4 bases, there was a span of 12 bases. CDR3 in DNA: TGTGCCAGCAGTCGCCAGGGCTTCGGAAACACCATATATTTT. Translated, it gives CASSRQGFGNTIYF.

The chain couples TRBV6-5 to TRBJ1-4; 7 bases are shared with TRBD1. Losses at the gene ends were 0 bases for V and 8 bases for J; bases not matched to a gene: 6. This CDR3 has 15 residues. Germline CDR1 MNHEY, CDR2 SVGAGI. CDR3 region: CASSYSWGQSEKLFF. CDR3 DNA sequence: TGTGCCAGCAGTTACTCTTGGGGACAGTCCGAAAAACTGTTTTTT.

Comments on this clone: One junction end does not reproduce the germline sequence, and a read error may be involved. V usage is TRBV28 and J usage is TRBJ2-7, with D possibly matching TRBD2 (7 bases). Germline CDR1 is MDHEN and CDR2 is SYDVKM. This CDR3 is built from 17 residues. The CDR3 here is CAGSLFIPRGGTSEQYF. In DNA form, the CDR3 reads TGTGCCGGCAGTTTATTTATCCCTCGGGGAGGGACAAGCGAGCAGTACTTC.

This clone was seen a handful of times. The gene calls are TRBV6-1 and TRBJ1-1; 8 bases are a match to TRBD1. The CDR3 extends over 13 amino acids. Trimming at V came to 6 bases and at J to 7 bases, leaving 7 bases not matched to a gene. Germline V gene sequence: CDR1 MNHNS, CDR2 SASEGT. The CDR3 DNA reads as TGTGCCAGCAGAGTCGACAGGGGTGGTGAAGCTTTCTTT. As protein: CASRVDRGGEAFF.

On this clone: Sequence at one end of the junction differs from germline and may be a read error. The V and J genes are TRBV7-6 and TRBJ2-2; possible D gene TRBD2, 6 bases. This CDR3 comprises 16 residues. The germline gives CDR1 SGHVS, CDR2 FNYEAQ. The CDR3 protein is CASSPRAGLNTGELLF. The CDR3 nucleotides are TGTGCCAGCAGCCCGCGTGCGGGACTTAACACCGGGGAGCTGCTTTTT. Drawing the rest from reference TRBV7-6 and TRBJ2-2, the complete variable domain is GAGVSQSPRYKVTKRGQDVALRCDPISGHVSLYWYRQALGQGPEFLTYFNYEAQQDKSGLPNDRFSAERPEGSISTLTIQRTEQRDSAMYRCASSPRAGLNTGELLFGEGSRLTVL.

This clone was recorded once. This sequence joins TRBV6-5 and TRBJ1-5; D is ambiguous. The CDR3 has 14 residues. Germline V gene lookup returns CDR1 MNHEY and CDR2 SVGAGI. Between the trimmed V and J ends, which lost 0 bases and 0 bases, there was a span of 3 bases. The CDR3 sequence: CASSYSSSNQPQHF. DNA for the CDR3: TGTGCCAGCAGTTACTCAAGTAGCAATCAGCCCCAGCATTTT.

The chain recombines TRBV19 with TRBJ1-4; no clear D gene. Germline V gene sequence: CDR1 LNHDA, CDR2 SQIVND (reference sequence). The length of the CDR3 is 15 residues. V lost 3 bases to trimming and J lost 4 bases, with 12 bases between them. CDR3 residues: CASSILSSGNEKLFF. The CDR3 DNA sequence: TGTGCCAGTAGTATCCTCAGCTCCGGTAATGAAAAACTGTTTTTT.

V usage is TRBV19 and J usage is TRBJ2-1, with D unresolved. The length of the CDR3 is 11 residues. V was cut by 9 bases and J by 13 bases, with 16 bases left in between. Germline CDR1 and CDR2: LNHDA and SQIVND (reference sequence). This CDR3 reads CASGPALVQFF. CDR3 coding DNA: TGTGCCAGCGGGCCGGCCCTCGTCCAGTTCTTC. Full variable domain (rest looked up from reference TRBV19 and TRBJ2-1): DGGITQSPKYLFRKEGQNVTLSCEQNLNHDAMYWYRQDPGQGLRLIYYSQIVNDFQKGDIAEGYSVSREKKESFPLTVTSAQKNPTAFYLCASGPALVQFFGPGTRLTVL.

This chain joins TRBV7-9 and TRBJ2-2; 7 positions agree with TRBD2. Unmatched junction bases numbered 3, after V lost 0 bases and J lost 5 bases. The germline gives CDR1 SEHNR, CDR2 FQNEAQ (reference sequence). This CDR3 has 15 amino acids. CDR3 in DNA: TGTGCCAGCAGCTTAGCGGGAGGGCGGACCGGGGAGCTGTTTTTT. Encoded protein: CASSLAGGRTGELFF.

A few counts support this clone. The V gene is TRBV2, the J gene TRBJ2-2; TRBD2 matches at 14 bases. Germline V CDR1 and CDR2: SNHLY, FYNNEI. V was clipped by 6 bases and J by 1 base; unmatched bases: 7. CDR3 length: 18 residues. The DNA of the CDR3 is TGTGCCAGCAGGGAGGGACTAGCGGGAGCTCGGAACACCGGGGAGCTGTTTTTT. This sequence encodes CASREGLAGARNTGELFF.

This chain joins TRBV9 and TRBJ2-7, with D perhaps TRBD1 or TRBD2 (5 bases each). Trimming took off 0 bases at V and 0 bases at J, with 10 bases between the two ends. The CDR3 is 15 residues long. In germline, CDR1 is SGDLS, CDR2 YYNGEE. CDR3 nucleotides: TGTGCCAGCAGCGTAGAGGAGGACAACTCCTACGAGCAGTACTTC. It encodes CASSVEEDNSYEQYF.

V usage is TRBV5-4 and J usage is TRBJ2-1; 10 nucleotides line up with TRBD2. Germline V gene data show CDR1 as SGHNT and CDR2 as YYREEE (reference sequence). The V and J ends lost 5 bases and 7 bases, in that order; junction bases with no gene match: 9. CDR3 size: 15 residues. This chain's CDR3 is CASRRTSGVSNEQFF. CDR3 nucleotide sequence: TGTGCCAGCAGACGTACTAGCGGGGTATCTAATGAGCAGTTCTTC. Complete variable domain (other parts from reference TRBV5-4 and TRBJ2-1): ETGVTQSPTHLIKTRGQQVTLRCSSQSGHNTVSWYQQALGQGPQFIFQYYREEENGRGNFPPRFSGLQFPNYSSELNVNALELDDSALYLCASRRTSGVSNEQFFGPGTRLTVL.

The chain recombines TRBV29-1 with TRBJ2-3, with TRBD1 matching over 8 bases. This CDR3 is built from 14 residues. The V gene end was trimmed by 2 bases and the J gene end by 4 bases; junction bases not matched to a gene: 5. Per germline, CDR1 SQVTM and CDR2 ANQGSEA. The DNA for the CDR3 is TGCAGCGTTGAAAAGGCAGGGGGCCCAGATACGCAGTATTTT. Translation gives CSVEKAGGPDTQYF.

The V gene is TRBV28, the J gene TRBJ2-1; D gene uncertain. The V end was cut by 5 bases, the J end by 5 bases, with 16 bases between. Germline values: CDR1 MDHEN, CDR2 SYDVKM. The CDR3 is 15 residues long. This chain's CDR3 is CASSIPYPRHNEQFF. The CDR3 bases are TGTGCCAGCAGTATTCCCTACCCTCGACACAATGAGCAGTTCTTC.

The rearrangement links TRBV6-5 to TRBJ1-4; the D is unclear. V was cut by 2 bases and J by 0 bases, with 4 bases left in between. The CDR3 loop spans 14 amino acids. From germline, CDR1 is MNHEY and CDR2 SVGAGI. In nucleotides, the CDR3 is TGTGCCAGCAGTTACAGAGCAACTAATGAAAAACTGTTTTTT. Residues: CASSYRATNEKLFF.

The genes are TRBV28 and TRBJ1-2; no reliable D call. The CDR3 runs to 12 residues. Per the germline V gene, CDR1 is MDHEN and CDR2 is SYDVKM. V was trimmed by 2 bases and J by 2 bases, leaving 3 bases between them. In nucleotides, the CDR3 is TGTGCCAGCAGTTTAGCGAACTATGGCTACACCTTC. This sequence encodes CASSLANYGYTF.

The table lists this clone with a few counts. The rearrangement uses TRBV11-2 and TRBJ2-7, with 8 nucleotides matching TRBD2. This CDR3 contains 14 residues. Germline-derived CDR1 and CDR2 are SGHAT and FQNNGV. The V segment lost 6 bases and the J segment 0 bases; nucleotides outside the gene matches: 4. The CDR3 nucleotides are TGTGCCAGCAGATGGACTAGCCTCTCCTACGAGCAGTACTTC. Translation: CASRWTSLSYEQYF.

V is TRBV2 and J is TRBJ1-5; 8 positions match TRBD1. The CDR3 runs 15 residues. V gave up 6 bases and J gave up 1 base; unmatched junction bases: 5. Germline V lookup: CDR1 SNHLY, CDR2 FYNNEI. CDR3 protein: CASSGDRISNQPQHF. The CDR3 nucleotides read TGTGCCAGCAGCGGGGACAGGATCAGCAATCAGCCCCAGCATTTT.

This chain uses TRBV7-8 with TRBJ1-1; 9 bases match TRBD1. Losses at the gene ends were 4 bases for V and 5 bases for J; bases not matched to a gene: 5. This CDR3 comprises 14 residues. From germline, CDR1 is SGHVS and CDR2 FQNEAQ. The CDR3 sequence: CASSSRQGGTEAFF. The CDR3 region has the DNA TGTGCCAGCAGCTCTAGACAGGGGGGGACTGAAGCTTTCTTT.

To note about this clone: Compared with germline, one end of the junction differs, possibly owing to a read error. This CDR3 is CASSQTPDQPQHF. In nucleotides, the CDR3 is TGCGCCAGCAGCCAAACCCCCGACCAGCCCCAGCATTTT. The chain recombines TRBV7-4 with TRBJ1-5; D remains ambiguous. CDR3 length equals 13 residues. Germline V gene sequence: CDR1 SGHVT, CDR2 SQSDAQ. Filled out from reference TRBV7-4 and TRBJ1-5, the complete variable domain reads GAGVSQSPRYKVAKRGRDVALRCDSISGHVTLYWYRQTLGQGSEVLTYSQSDAQRDKSGRPSGRFSAERPERSVSTLKIQRTEQGDSAVYLCASSQTPDQPQHFGDGTRLSIL.

This clone was detected only a few times. V and J are TRBV2 and TRBJ1-2; 7 bases line up with TRBD1. This CDR3 comprises 15 residues. CDR1 and CDR2 from the germline V gene are SNHLY and FYNNEI. J was trimmed by 3 bases and V by 6 bases; bases with no gene match: 10. The CDR3 sequence is CASSPGDSRDYGYTF. For the CDR3, the DNA is TGTGCCAGCAGCCCCGGGGACAGCCGGGACTATGGCTACACCTTC.

In its sample, this clone was seen once. The chain couples TRBV19 to TRBJ2-3, with TRBD1 matching over 7 bases. This CDR3 has 14 residues. Germline lookup yields CDR1 LNHDA and CDR2 SQIVND (reference sequence). V was pared by 6 bases and J by 4 bases, with 7 bases of the junction left unmatched. CDR3 coding DNA: TGTGCCAGTAGGAACGACAGGGCTTCAGATACGCAGTATTTT. Its translation is CASRNDRASDTQYF.

The chain joins TRBV28 to TRBJ1-2; 8 nucleotides line up with TRBD1. This CDR3 is built from 13 residues. Germline CDR1 and CDR2: MDHEN and SYDVKM. V shed 3 bases and J 8 bases; nucleotides not matched to a gene: 5. CDR3: CASSFLDRDGYTF. The CDR3 DNA is TGTGCCAGCAGTTTTCTGGACAGGGACGGCTACACCTTC.

This chain uses TRBV23-1 with TRBJ1-4, with D possibly TRBD1 on 5 matching bases. TRBV23-1 falls under the ORF class, with uncertain function. The CDR3 is 18 amino acids. Trimming removed 6 bases from V and 8 bases from J, with 28 bases in between. This CDR3 is CASRQANNSLGRREKLFF. The DNA of the CDR3 is TGCGCCAGCAGGCAGGCTAACAATTCACTGGGGCGTCGGGAAAAACTGTTTTTT.

This chain connects TRBV11-2 to TRBJ2-5, with a tentative D call TRBD2 (6 bases). Germline V CDR1 and CDR2: SGHAT, FQNNGV. The CDR3 is made up of 15 amino acids. V lost 3 bases and J 5 bases, leaving 16 bases between the germline ends. The CDR3 sequence: CASSFPPRGRETQYF. The CDR3 DNA is TGTGCCAGCAGCTTCCCGCCGCGGGGACGGGAGACCCAGTACTTC.

The chain combines TRBV30 with TRBJ2-1, with TRBD1 matching 7 bases. The CDR3 extends over 14 amino acids. CDR1 GTSNPN and CDR2 SVGIG come from the germline V gene (reference sequence). V lost 4 bases, J lost 9 bases, and 12 bases stayed unmatched. The CDR3 is CAWTVRQGISEQFF. The DNA for the CDR3 is TGTGCCTGGACCGTGAGACAGGGTATAAGTGAGCAGTTCTTC. Supplemented by reference TRBV30 and TRBJ2-1, the full variable domain reads SQTIHQWPATLVQPVGSPLSLECTVEGTSNPNLYWYRQAAGRGLQLLFYSVGIGQISSEVPQNLSASRPQDRQFILSSKKLLLSDSGFYLCAWTVRQGISEQFFGPGTRLTVL.

The chain recombines TRBV5-1 with TRBJ2-1; 8 nucleotides match TRBD2. CDR1 and CDR2 (germline): SGHRS, YFSETQ. The CDR3 has 17 residues. Losses at the gene ends were 1 base for V and 4 bases for J; bases not matched to a gene: 10. As DNA, the CDR3 is TGCGCCAGCAGCTTGACCTTAGGACTAGCCCTATACAATGAGCAGTTCTTC. Its translation is CASSLTLGLALYNEQFF. Looking up the rest from reference TRBV5-1 and TRBJ2-1 gives the full variable domain: KAGVTQTPRYLIKTRGQQVTLSCSPISGHRSVSWYQQTPGQGLQFLFEYFSETQRNKGNFPGRFSGRQFSNSRSEMNVSTLELGDSALYLCASSLTLGLALYNEQFFGPGTRLTVL.

The chain recombines TRBV5-6 with TRBJ2-4; a weak D match, TRBD1 (7 bases). This CDR3 region has 13 residues. Germline values: CDR1 SGHDT, CDR2 YYEEEE. V was cut by 0 bases and J by 9 bases, with 10 bases left in between. As DNA, the CDR3 is TGTGCCAGCAGCTTGGCGCAGGGGGGCATTCAGTACTTC. Translating gives CASSLAQGGIQYF.

The table lists this clone with a count of one. V and J are TRBV11-3 and TRBJ2-7, with 7 bases aligning to TRBD1. The CDR3 runs 14 residues. V trimming: 5 bases; J trimming: 3 bases; junction bases outside the gene matches: 7. The germline V gene encodes CDR1 SGHNT and CDR2 YENEEA. The CDR3, as DNA: TGTGCCAGCAGCCCAGGGGGTTCGAGCTACGAGCAGTACTTC. Its protein is CASSPGGSSYEQYF. Full variable domain (outside the CDR3, taken from reference TRBV11-3 and TRBJ2-7): EAGVVQSPRYKIIEKKQPVAFWCNPISGHNTLYWYLQNLGQGPELLIRYENEEAVDDSQLPKDRFSAERLKGVDSTLKIQPAELGDSAVYLCASSPGGSSYEQYFGPGTRLTVT.

The chain carries TRBV7-2 and TRBJ2-7; 11 nucleotides line up with TRBD1. V lost 1 base and J lost 4; bases outside the gene matches: 3. This CDR3 is 15 amino acids long. Germline V lookup: CDR1 SGHTA, CDR2 FQGNSA. CDR3 residues: CASSLVGTGGYEQYF. Here the CDR3 DNA reads TGTGCCAGCAGCTTAGTAGGGACAGGGGGTTACGAGCAGTACTTC. The entire variable domain, with the rest obtained from reference TRBV7-2 and TRBJ2-7, is as follows: GAGVSQSPSNKVTEKGKDVELRCDPISGHTALYWYRQSLGQGLEFLIYFQGNSAPDKSGLPSDRFSAERTGGSVSTLTIQRTQQEDSAVYLCASSLVGTGGYEQYFGPGTRLTVT.